A selection of T cell receptor beta chains follows, all from one sample in a study of blood T cell repertoires in COVID-19. Produced via immunoSEQ multiplex PCR; TCRdb's table is partial and in-frame only. The sample holds about 110,000 clones; less than 75% are singletons and the top ten take more than 1.5%. The sequenced sample consisted of peripheral blood. Receptor source: a woman aged 40-49 years with acute or convalescent COVID-19. The conserved cysteine and the conserved F or W are not part of the CDR3 here. The order of the fields is V gene, clone size, CDR3 protein. Expanded clones get a size class; other rows say once, few or many, or leave the size out.

TRBV30,.,AWSAGLNSPLH
TRBV12-3/TRBV12-4,.,ASSLRSSNEQF
TRBV7-9,.,ASSFGDWPYEQY
TRBV19,.,ASSMDRGIAEAF
TRBV2,.,ATNTGLLNTEAF
TRBV28,.,ASPRGGLAGGETQY
TRBV10-3,.,AMRGGADDYGYT
TRBV7-9,many,ASSLVRGSTEQY
TRBV6-2/TRBV6-3,.,ASSYSIRTGDTGELF
TRBV5-4,.,ASSTSGGAYNEQF
TRBV7-9,.,ASSHRGSAYEQY
TRBV4-3,.,ASSQGGGPGSEQF
TRBV5-6,few,ASSLPSGTFNEQF
TRBV7-2,.,ASSQAYTGELF
TRBV5-4,few,ASSLAQWGDYGYT